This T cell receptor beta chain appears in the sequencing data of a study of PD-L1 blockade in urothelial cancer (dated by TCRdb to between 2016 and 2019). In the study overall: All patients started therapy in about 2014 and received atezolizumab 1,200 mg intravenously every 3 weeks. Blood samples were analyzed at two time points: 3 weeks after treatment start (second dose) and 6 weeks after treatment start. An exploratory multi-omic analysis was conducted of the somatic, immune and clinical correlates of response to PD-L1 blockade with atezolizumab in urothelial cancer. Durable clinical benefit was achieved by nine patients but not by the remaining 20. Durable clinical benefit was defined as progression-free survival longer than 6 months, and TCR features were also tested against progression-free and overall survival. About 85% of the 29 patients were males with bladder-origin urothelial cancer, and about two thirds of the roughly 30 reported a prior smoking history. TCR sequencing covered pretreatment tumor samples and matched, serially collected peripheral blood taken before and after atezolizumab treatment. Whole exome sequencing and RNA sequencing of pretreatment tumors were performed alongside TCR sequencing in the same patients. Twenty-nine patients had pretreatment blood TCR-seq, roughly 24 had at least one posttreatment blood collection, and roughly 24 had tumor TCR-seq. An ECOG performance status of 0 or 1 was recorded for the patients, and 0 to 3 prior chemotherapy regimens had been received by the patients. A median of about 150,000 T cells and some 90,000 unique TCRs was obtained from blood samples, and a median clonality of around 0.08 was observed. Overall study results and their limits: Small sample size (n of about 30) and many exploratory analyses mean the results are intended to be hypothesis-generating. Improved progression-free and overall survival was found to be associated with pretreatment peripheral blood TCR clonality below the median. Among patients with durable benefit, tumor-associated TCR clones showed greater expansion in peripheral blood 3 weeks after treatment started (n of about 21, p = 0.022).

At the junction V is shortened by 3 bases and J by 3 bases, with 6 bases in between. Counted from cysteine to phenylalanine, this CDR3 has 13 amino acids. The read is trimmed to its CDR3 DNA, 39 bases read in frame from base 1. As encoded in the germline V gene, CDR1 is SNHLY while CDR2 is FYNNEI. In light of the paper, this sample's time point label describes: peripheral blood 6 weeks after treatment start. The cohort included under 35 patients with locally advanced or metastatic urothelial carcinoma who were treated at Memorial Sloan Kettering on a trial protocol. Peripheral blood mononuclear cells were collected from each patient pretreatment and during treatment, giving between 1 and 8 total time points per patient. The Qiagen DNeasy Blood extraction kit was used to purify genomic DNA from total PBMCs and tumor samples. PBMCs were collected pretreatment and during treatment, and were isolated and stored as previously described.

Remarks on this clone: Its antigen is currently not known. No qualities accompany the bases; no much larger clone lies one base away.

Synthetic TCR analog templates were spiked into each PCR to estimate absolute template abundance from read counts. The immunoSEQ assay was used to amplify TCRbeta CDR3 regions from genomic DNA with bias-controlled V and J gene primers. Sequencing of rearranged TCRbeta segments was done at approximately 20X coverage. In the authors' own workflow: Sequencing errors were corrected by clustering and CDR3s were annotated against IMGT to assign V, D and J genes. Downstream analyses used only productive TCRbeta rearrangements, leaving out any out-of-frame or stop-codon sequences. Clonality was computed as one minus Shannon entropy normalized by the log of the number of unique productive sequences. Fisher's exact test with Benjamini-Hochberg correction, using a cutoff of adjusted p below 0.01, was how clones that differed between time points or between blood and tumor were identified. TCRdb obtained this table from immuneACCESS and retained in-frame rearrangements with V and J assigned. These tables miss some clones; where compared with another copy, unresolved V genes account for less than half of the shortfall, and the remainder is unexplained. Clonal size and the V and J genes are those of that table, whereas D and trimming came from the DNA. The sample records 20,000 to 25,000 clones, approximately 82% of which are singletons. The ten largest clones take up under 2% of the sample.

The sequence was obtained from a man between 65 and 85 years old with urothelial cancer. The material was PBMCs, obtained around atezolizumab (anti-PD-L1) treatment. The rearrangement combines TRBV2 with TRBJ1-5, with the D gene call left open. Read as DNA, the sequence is TGTGCCAGCAGTGAGTGGCTCAATCAGCCCCAGCATTTT. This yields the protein CASSEWLNQPQHF.